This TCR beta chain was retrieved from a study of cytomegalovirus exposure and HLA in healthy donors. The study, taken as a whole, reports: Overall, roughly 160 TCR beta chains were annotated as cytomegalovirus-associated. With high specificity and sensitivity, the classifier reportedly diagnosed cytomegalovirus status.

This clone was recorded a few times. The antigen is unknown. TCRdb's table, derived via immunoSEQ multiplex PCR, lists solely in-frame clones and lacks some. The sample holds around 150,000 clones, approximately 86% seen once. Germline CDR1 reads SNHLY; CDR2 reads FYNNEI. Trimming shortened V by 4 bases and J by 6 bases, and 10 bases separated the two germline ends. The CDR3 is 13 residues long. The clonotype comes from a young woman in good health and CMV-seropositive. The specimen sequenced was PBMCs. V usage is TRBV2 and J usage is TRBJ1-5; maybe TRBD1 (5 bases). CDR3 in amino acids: CASSVRERQPQHF. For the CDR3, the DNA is TGTGCCAGCAGTGTCAGGGAACGTCAGCCCCAGCATTTT.